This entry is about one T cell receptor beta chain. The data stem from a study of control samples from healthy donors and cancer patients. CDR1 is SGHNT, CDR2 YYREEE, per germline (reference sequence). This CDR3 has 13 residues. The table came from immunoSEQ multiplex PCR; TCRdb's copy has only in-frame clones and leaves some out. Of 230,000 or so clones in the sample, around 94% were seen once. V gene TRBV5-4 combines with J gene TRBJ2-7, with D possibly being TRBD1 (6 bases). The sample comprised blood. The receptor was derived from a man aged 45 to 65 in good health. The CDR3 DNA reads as TGTGCGACCTTCCCTCAGGGGTCCCGCGAGCAGTACTTC. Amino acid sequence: CATFPQGSREQYF.